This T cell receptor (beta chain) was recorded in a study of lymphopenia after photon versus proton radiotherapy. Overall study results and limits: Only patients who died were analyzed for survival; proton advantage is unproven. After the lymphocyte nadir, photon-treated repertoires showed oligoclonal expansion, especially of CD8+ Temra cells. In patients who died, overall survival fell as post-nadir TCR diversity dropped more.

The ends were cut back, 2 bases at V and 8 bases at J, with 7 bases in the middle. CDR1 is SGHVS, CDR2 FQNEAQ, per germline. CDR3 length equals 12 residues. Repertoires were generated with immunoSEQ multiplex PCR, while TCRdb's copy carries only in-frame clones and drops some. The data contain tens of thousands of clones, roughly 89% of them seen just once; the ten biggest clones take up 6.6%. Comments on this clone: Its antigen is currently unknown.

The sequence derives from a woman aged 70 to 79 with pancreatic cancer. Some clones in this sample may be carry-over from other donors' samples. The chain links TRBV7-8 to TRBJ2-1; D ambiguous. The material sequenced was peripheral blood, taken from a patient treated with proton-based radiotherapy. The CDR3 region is CASSLFGYEQFF. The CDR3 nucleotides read TGTGCCAGCAGCTTATTCGGTTATGAGCAGTTCTTC.